The entry below gives a single T cell receptor (beta chain) sequence along with its context. The junction had 1 base not matched to a gene; V was cut back by 9 bases and J by 2 bases. CDR1 is MDHEN, CDR2 SYDVKM, per germline. The CDR3 covers 13 residues. Amplification used 60 Vbeta primers and 13 Jbeta primers. Profiled with immunoSEQ multiplex PCR; TCRdb holds only in-frame clones, not every one. The repertoire consists of around 150,000 clones, with roughly 78% occurring once and the leading ten covering approximately 6%. The data derive from a study of cytomegalovirus exposure and HLA in healthy donors.

This TCR was sampled from a man aged 45-65 years in good health and CMV-seropositive. Sequencing was performed on PBMCs. The chain combines TRBV28 with TRBJ2-7; TRBD2 aligns across 13 bases. The CDR3 region is CASTSGGAYEQYF. The CDR3 nucleotides read TGTGCCAGTACTAGCGGGGGGGCCTACGAGCAGTACTTC.